This T cell receptor beta chain was found in a study of blood T cells in healthy people across ages. Broader study findings: Getting older went along with TCR beta diversity per million T cells dropping roughly linearly.

Using a J-beta primer mix together with a sample-barcoded 5' primer, a second PCR was run for roughly 7 to 11 cycles. TCRdb called the 5' RACE reads again in MiXCR, with one record for every CDR3 protein. The data show over 1,500,000 distinct CDR3 sequences, with about two fifths seen just once and more than 20% held by the top ten. As for this clonotype: Its target is unknown.

Germline V gives CDR1 SGDLS, CDR2 YYNGEE. This CDR3 has 15 amino acids. V lost 4 bases, J lost 2 bases, and 15 bases lay in between. The rearrangement uses TRBV9 and TRBJ2-5; D may be TRBD2 (6 bases). This TCR was sampled from a human donor in good health. The sample comprised blood. The CDR3 reads CASSPRLAEQETQYF. DNA of the CDR3: TGTGCCAGCAGCCCTCGGTTAGCGGAGCAAGAGACCCAGTACTTC.